This note documents a single T cell receptor beta chain sequence. The antigen remains unidentified. The authors reverse transcribed all of the isolated RNA, so sequencing captured expressed TCRB transcripts. The data were produced by immunoSEQ multiplex PCR, yet TCRdb's version contains in-frame clones alone and is incomplete. The data hold more than 300,000 clones, with 9.3% observed a single time. The data originate from a study of beta chain features in type 1 diabetes. Study-wide points: Type 1 diabetes patients had moderately but significantly shorter TCRB CDR3s in all four CD4+ subsets.

This receptor was obtained from a man between 25 and 39 years old with type 1 diabetes. Sequences were obtained from central memory CD4+ T cells from blood.

The CDR3 reads CASSSQGHYEQYF. CDR3 coding DNA: TGCGCCAGCAGCTCGCAGGGGCACTACGAGCAGTACTTC. The chain joins TRBV5-1 to TRBJ2-7; maybe TRBD1 (6 bases). V dropped 3 bases and J dropped 3 bases, with 10 bases sitting between them. The germline gives CDR1 SGHRS, CDR2 YFSETQ. CDR3 length: 13 amino acids.